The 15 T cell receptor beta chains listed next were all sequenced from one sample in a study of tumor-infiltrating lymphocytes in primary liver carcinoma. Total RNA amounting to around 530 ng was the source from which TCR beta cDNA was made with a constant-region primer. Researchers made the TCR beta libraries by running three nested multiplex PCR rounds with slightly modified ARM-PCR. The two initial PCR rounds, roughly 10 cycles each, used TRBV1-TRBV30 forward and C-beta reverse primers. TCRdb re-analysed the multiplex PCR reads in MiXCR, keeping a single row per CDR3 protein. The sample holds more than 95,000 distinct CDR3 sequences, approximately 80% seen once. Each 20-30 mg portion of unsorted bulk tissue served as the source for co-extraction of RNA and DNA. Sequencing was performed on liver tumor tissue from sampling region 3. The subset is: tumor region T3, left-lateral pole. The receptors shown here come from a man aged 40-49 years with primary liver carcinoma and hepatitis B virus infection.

Written as DNA, the CDR3 is TGTGCCTGCCCCGGCTGGACAGGGTCGCTGGACGGCTACACCTTC. This encodes CACPGWTGSLDGYTF. The chain uses TRBV30 and TRBJ1-2, with 8 bases aligning to TRBD1. J gave up 8 bases and V 6 bases, and 17 bases lay outside the gene matches. CDR1 GTSNPN and CDR2 SVGIG come from the germline V gene (reference sequence). The CDR3 length is 15 residues. Combining the CDR3 with reference TRBV30 and TRBJ1-2 gives the whole variable domain SQTIHQWPATLVQPVGSPLSLECTVEGTSNPNLYWYRQAAGRGLQLLFYSVGIGQISSEVPQNLSASRPQDRQFILSSKKLLLSDSGFYLCACPGWTGSLDGYTFGSGTRLTVV.

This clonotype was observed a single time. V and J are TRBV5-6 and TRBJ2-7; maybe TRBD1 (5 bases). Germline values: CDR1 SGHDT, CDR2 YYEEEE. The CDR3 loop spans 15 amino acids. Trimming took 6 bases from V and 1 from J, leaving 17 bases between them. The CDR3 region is CASNRTWFGSYEQYF. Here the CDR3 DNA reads TGTGCCAGCAATCGGACATGGTTCGGGTCCTACGAGCAGTACTTC.

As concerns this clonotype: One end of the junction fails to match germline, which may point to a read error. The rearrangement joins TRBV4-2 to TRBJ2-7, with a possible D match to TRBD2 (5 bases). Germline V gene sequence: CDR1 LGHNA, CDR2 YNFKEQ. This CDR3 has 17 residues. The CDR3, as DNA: TGTGCCAGCAGCCAAGGTCTCGCTAGCAGGAGAACTTACGAGCGGTACTTC. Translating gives CASSQGLASRRTYERYF.

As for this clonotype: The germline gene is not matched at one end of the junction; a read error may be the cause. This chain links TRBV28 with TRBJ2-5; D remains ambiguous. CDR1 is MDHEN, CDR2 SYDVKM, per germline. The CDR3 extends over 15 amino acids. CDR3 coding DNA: TGTGCCAGCGGTTCGAGCACAAAAGTAGGAGAGACCCATTACTTC. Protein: CASGSSTKVGETHYF.

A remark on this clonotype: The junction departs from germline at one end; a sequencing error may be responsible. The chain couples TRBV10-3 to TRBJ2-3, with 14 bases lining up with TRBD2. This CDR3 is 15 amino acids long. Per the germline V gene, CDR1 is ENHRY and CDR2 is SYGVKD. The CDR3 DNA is TGTGCCATCATTCGACTAGCGGGAGGGCCAGATACGCAGTGTTTT. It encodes CAIIRLAGGPDTQCF.

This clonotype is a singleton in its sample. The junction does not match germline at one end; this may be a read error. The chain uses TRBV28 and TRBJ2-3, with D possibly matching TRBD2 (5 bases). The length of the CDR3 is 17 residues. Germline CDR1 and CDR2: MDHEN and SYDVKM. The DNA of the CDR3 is TGTGCCAGCAATTCCACCCTCGGTCGGTCTAGCACAGATATGCAGTATTTT. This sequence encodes CASNSTLGRSSTDMQYF. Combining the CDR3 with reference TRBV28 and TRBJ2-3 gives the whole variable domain DVKVTQSSRYLVKRTGEKVFLECVQDMDHENMFWYRQDPGLGLRLIYFSYDVKMKEKGDIPEGYSVSREKKERFSLILESASTNQTSMYLCASNSTLGRSSTDMQYFGPGTRLTVL.

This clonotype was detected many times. The CDR3, as DNA: TGTGCCAGCAGTAGCGGGAGGGCTAGCACAGATACGCAGTATTTT. Translation gives CASSSGRASTDTQYF. J is TRBJ2-3 and V is TRBV6-1; TRBD2 matches 10 bases. The germline gives CDR1 MNHNS, CDR2 SASEGT. V was clipped by 5 bases and J by 0 bases; unmatched bases: 2. CDR3 length: 15 amino acids.

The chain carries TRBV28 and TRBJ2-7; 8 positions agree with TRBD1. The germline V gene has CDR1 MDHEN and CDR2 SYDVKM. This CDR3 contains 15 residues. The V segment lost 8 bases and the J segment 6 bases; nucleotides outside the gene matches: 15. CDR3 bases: TGTGCCAGCGGTGAACCAGGACAGGGTCGCAGCGAGCAGTACTTC. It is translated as CASGEPGQGRSEQYF.

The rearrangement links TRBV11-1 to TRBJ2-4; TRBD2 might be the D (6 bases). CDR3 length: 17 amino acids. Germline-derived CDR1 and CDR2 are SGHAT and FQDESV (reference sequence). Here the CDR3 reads CRSSFPGASVTKNIQYF. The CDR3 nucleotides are TGTCGCAGCAGCTTTCCCGGGGCTAGCGTGACCAAAAACATTCAGTACTTC.

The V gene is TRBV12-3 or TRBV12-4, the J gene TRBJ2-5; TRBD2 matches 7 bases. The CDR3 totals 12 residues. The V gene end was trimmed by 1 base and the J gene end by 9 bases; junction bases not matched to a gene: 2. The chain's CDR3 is CASSLGRESQYF. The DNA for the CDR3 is TGTGCCAGCAGTTTAGGGCGGGAGTCCCAGTACTTC.

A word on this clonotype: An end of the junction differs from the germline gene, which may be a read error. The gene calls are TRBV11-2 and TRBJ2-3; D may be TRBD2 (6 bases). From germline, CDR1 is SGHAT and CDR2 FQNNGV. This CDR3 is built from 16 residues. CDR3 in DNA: TGTGCCAGCAGCATACAACCGGGAGTCAGCACAGATACGCATTATTTT. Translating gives CASSIQPGVSTDTHYF.

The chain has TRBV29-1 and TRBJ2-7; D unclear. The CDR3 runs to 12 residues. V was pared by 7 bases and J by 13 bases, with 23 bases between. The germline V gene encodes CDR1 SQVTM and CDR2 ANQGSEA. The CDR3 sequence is CSAGWGNHDQYF. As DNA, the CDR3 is TGCAGCGCGGGTTGGGGTAATCATGATCAATACTTC.

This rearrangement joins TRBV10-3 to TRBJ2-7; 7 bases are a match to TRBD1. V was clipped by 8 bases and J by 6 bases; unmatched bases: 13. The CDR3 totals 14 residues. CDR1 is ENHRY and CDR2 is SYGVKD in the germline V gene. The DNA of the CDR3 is TGTGCCATCGAAGAGGGGGTACAGGGGTTCGAGCAGTACTTC. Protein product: CAIEEGVQGFEQYF.

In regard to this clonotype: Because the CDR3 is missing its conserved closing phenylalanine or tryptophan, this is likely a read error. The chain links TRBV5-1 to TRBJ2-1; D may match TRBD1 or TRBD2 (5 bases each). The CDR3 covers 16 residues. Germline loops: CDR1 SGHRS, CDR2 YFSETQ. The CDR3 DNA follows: TGCGCCAGCATTTCAGACGGGGCAATCTCCTACAATGAACAGTTCCTC. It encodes CASISDGAISYNEQFL.

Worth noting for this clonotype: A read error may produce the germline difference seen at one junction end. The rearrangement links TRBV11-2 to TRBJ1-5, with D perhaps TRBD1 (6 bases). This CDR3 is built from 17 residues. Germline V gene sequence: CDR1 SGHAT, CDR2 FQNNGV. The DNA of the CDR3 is TGTGCCAGCAGTTTAGTAGGGGTAACAGGGAGTAATCAGCACCAGCATTTT. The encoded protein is CASSLVGVTGSNQHQHF.